This T cell receptor beta chain was sequenced for a study of blood T cell repertoires in COVID-19. Some clones are missing from TCRdb's copy, which holds only in-frame ones; the method was immunoSEQ multiplex PCR. The profile shows 140,000 or so clones, 85% to 90% of them singletons. Between the trimmed V and J ends, which lost 4 bases and 0 bases, there was a span of 13 bases. The CDR3 length is 16 residues. Germline loops: CDR1 MNHNS, CDR2 SASEGT. The chain couples TRBV6-1 to TRBJ1-3; weak D call: TRBD1 (5 bases). Specimen: peripheral blood. The clonotype was recovered from a woman older than 75 with acute or convalescent COVID-19. DNA of the CDR3: TGTGCCAGCAGTGTACAGGCGTCGGGCTCTGGAAACACCATATATTTT. Translation gives CASSVQASGSGNTIYF.